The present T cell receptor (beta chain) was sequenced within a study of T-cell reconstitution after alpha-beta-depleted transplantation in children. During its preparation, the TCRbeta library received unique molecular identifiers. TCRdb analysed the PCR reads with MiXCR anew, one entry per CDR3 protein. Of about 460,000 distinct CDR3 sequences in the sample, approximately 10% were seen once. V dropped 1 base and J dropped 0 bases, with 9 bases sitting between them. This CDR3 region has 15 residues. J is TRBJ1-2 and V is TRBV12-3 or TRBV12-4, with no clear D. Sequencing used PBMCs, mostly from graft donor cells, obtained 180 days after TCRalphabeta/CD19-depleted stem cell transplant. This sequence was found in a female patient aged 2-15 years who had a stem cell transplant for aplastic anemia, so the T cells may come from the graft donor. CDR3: CASSLGRATNYGYTF. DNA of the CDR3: TGTGCCAGCAGTTTAGGTAGGGCGACTAACTATGGCTACACCTTC.